This is a list of T cell receptor beta chains from one sample in a study of OX40 agonist ivuxolimab in advanced cancers. The protocol was immunoSEQ multiplex PCR, while the TCRdb copy is restricted to in-frame clones and leaves out a portion. The repertoire includes about 100,000 clones, approximately 87% of them detected once, and around 1.5% sits in the top ten. The specimen was CD4+ or CD8+ T cells sorted from blood, collected in a trial of the OX40 agonist ivuxolimab. The receptor set was obtained from an adult with an advanced solid tumor such as melanoma, head and neck, liver or kidney cancer. Both conserved end residues are part of each CDR3. A D gene is named only where the DNA matches it firmly. Clone sizes are given selectively: once, few, many, or a class where the clone is expanded.

V	size	D	J	CDR3	DNA
TRBV5-1	NA	TRBD2	TRBJ2-3	CASSLAGLAGGRRGTDTQYF	TGCGCCAGCAGCTTGGCGGGACTAGCGGGAGGGCGGCGCGGCACAGATACGCAGTATTTT
TRBV14	NA	TRBD1	TRBJ1-6	CASSPRGRNSPLHF	TGTGCCAGCAGCCCCAGGGGGCGGAATTCACCCCTCCACTTT
TRBV11-3	NA	NA	TRBJ2-2	CASSRTRDTGELFF	TGTGCCAGCAGCCGAACTAGGGACACCGGGGAGCTGTTTTTT
TRBV10-1	NA	NA	TRBJ1-1	CASSDGQITEAFF	TGCGCCAGCAGTGACGGACAGATAACTGAAGCTTTCTTT
TRBV6-6	NA	NA	TRBJ1-1	CASTETTEAFF	TGTGCCAGCACCGAGACCACTGAAGCTTTCTTT
TRBV30	once	NA	TRBJ2-4	CAWSVGLLAKNIQYF	TGTGCCTGGAGTGTCGGGTTGTTAGCCAAAAACATTCAGTACTTC
TRBV7-9	NA	NA	TRBJ1-6	CASSPGSGPNSPLHF	TGTGCCAGCAGCCCCGGTTCAGGGCCCAATTCACCCCTCCACTTT
TRBV15	NA	NA	TRBJ2-7	CATSRSVSSYEQYF	TGTGCCACCAGCAGATCGGTTAGCTCCTACGAGCAGTACTTC
TRBV7-9	NA	NA	TRBJ1-1	CASTYPRGWAEAFF	TGTGCCAGCACCTATCCCCGGGGGTGGGCTGAAGCTTTCTTT
TRBV19	NA	TRBD2	TRBJ2-1	CASSPSALAGDEQFF	TGTGCCAGTAGTCCCAGCGCACTAGCGGGAGATGAGCAGTTCTTC
TRBV6-5	few	NA	TRBJ1-3	CASSYSGVGNTIYF	TGTGCCAGCAGTTACTCGGGTGTTGGAAACACCATATATTTT
TRBV6-5	NA	NA	TRBJ2-5	CASSQGALYQETQYF	TGTGCCAGCAGTCAAGGGGCGTTGTACCAAGAGACCCAGTACTTC
TRBV11-2	NA	TRBD2	TRBJ2-2	CASSFILAGAPTGELFF	TGTGCCAGCAGCTTCATTCTTGCGGGAGCCCCCACCGGGGAGCTGTTTTTT
TRBV29-1	few	NA	TRBJ1-1	CSVVEVGTEAFF	TGCAGCGTTGTGGAGGTTGGCACTGAAGCTTTCTTT
TRBV5-6	few	TRBD1	TRBJ2-1	CASSLGLATGVRNEQFF	TGTGCCAGCAGCTTGGGGTTGGCGACAGGGGTCCGCAATGAGCAGTTCTTC